This entry lists 26 T cell receptor beta chains sequenced from one sample in a study of glioma-infiltrating T cells (TCRdb year 2016). Sequenced using an Illumina MiSeq. The iRepertoire nested amplicon-rescue multiplex PCR (arm-PCR) platform was used to amplify TCR alpha and beta CDR3 regions from RNA. In-frame beta chains were kept once TCRdb had trimmed the public reads at Q25 with fastp and called clones with MiXCR. Each entry merges the rows of one CDR3 protein and shows their most common DNA and genes. For this sample there are around 97,000 distinct CDR3 sequences; about 28% appear just once. Jointly, the top ten make up approximately 46% of the sample. The sample consisted of glioma tissue, nonneoplastic brain tissue, or PBMCs (not recorded which). The receptors derive from a human donor with low-grade glioma or glioblastoma, undergoing nonglioma brain surgery, or in good health (not recorded which).

This clonotype has ten or more counts. The DNA of the CDR3 is TGCAGTGCTAGGATGGACGGGCAAGAGACCCAGTACTTC. Amino acids: CSARMDGQETQYF. The chain uses TRBV20-1 and TRBJ2-5; D remains ambiguous. V was trimmed by 3 bases and J by 2 bases, leaving 10 bases between them. The CDR3 is made up of 13 amino acids. Germline V gene sequence: CDR1 DFQATT, CDR2 SNEGSKA (reference sequence).

The genes are TRBV19 and TRBJ1-2, with no clear D. Germline loops: CDR1 LNHDA, CDR2 SQIVND (reference sequence). CDR3 length equals 13 residues. Trimming took 7 bases from V and 8 from J, leaving 17 bases between them. The DNA for the CDR3 is TGTGCCAGTAACCCCCTCGACGCCGTGGGCTACACCTTC. It specifies CASNPLDAVGYTF.

In this sample, this clonotype turned up many times. The chain links TRBV6-1 to TRBJ2-3; 7 bases are a match to TRBD1. V shed 6 bases, J shed 3 bases, and the junction held 12 bases outside the gene matches. The germline V gene has CDR1 MNHNS and CDR2 SASEGT. CDR3 length: 16 residues. The CDR3 DNA follows: TGTGCCAGCAGGACGCCGGGACAGCCAGTGACAGATACGCAGTATTTT. This sequence encodes CASRTPGQPVTDTQYF.

Worth noting for this clonotype: Just one base apart from a much larger clone, this may be a read error. This chain joins TRBV4-2 and TRBJ2-1, with TRBD2 matching 10 bases. This CDR3 is 15 amino acids long. CDR1 and CDR2 (germline): LGHNA, YNFKEQ. The CDR3 loop is CASRQALAGYNEQFF. For the CDR3, the DNA is TGTGCCAGCAGACAAGCACTAGCGGGGTACAATGAGCAGTTCTTC.

A remark on this clonotype: Germline and junction disagree at one end, which may indicate a read error. This chain connects TRBV14 to TRBJ1-1; D may be TRBD1 (5 bases). Germline CDR1 is SGHDN and CDR2 is FVKESK. This CDR3 region has 13 residues. CDR3: CASRQGVVTEAFF. The CDR3 DNA is TGTGCCAGCAGACAAGGGGTAGTGACCGAAGCTTTCTTT.

In this sample, this clonotype turned up many times. The V call is TRBV2, the J call TRBJ1-6; D gene ambiguous. Looked up from germline, CDR1 is SNHLY and CDR2 is FYNNEI. CDR3 length equals 15 residues. V lost 10 bases and J 2 bases, leaving 15 bases between the germline ends. The CDR3 here is CATKPRETYNSPLHF. The CDR3 DNA reads as TGTGCCACCAAGCCGAGGGAGACCTATAATTCACCCCTCCACTTT.

This clonotype was picked up a small number of times. Here the CDR3 reads CASSTGQRGGPQHF. CDR3 bases: TGTGCCAGTAGTACGGGACAGAGGGGAGGGCCCCAGCATTTT. This rearrangement joins TRBV19 to TRBJ1-5; 7 bases match TRBD1. Germline V gives CDR1 LNHDA, CDR2 SQIVND (reference sequence). V lost 4 bases and J lost 9; bases outside the gene matches: 9. CDR3 length: 14 residues.

This clonotype was observed at least ten times. The J gene is TRBJ1-5, the V gene TRBV2, with 7 bases aligning to TRBD1. The CDR3 runs to 15 residues. Germline V gene lookup returns CDR1 SNHLY and CDR2 FYNNEI. V was clipped by 4 bases and J by 4 bases; unmatched bases: 7. CDR3 sequence: CASSAWTGSNQPQHF. CDR3 coding DNA: TGTGCCAGCAGTGCCTGGACAGGATCGAATCAGCCCCAGCATTTT.

On this clonotype itself: A single base separates this from a much larger clone, so it may be a read error. This chain uses TRBV27 with TRBJ2-3; D is unclear. This CDR3 region has 15 residues. The germline gives CDR1 MNHEY, CDR2 SMNVEV (reference sequence). The V end lost 6 bases, the J end lost 0 bases, and 13 bases lay between the germline ends. The CDR3 nucleotides are TGTGCCAGCAGACACGACACACCCAGCACAGATACGCAGTATTTT. Its protein product is CASRHDTPSTDTQYF.

Regarding this clonotype: This sequence may be a read error, since a much larger clone differs from it by one base. The chain combines TRBV18 with TRBJ1-1; D gene ambiguous. The germline V gene has CDR1 KGHSH and CDR2 LQKENI. The CDR3 is made up of 13 amino acids. The CDR3 here is CASSGVMNTEALF. As DNA, the CDR3 is TGTGCCAGCTCAGGGGTAATGAACACTGAAGCTCTCTTT.

Many counts were recorded for this clonotype. The J gene is TRBJ2-3, the V gene TRBV6-1; D is ambiguous. The CDR3 totals 13 residues. Trimming removed 3 bases from V and 8 bases from J, with 12 bases in between. Germline assignment: CDR1 MNHNS and CDR2 SASEGT. In DNA, the CDR3 is TGTGCCAGCAGTGATTCTTTCCCAATTACGCAGTATTTT. Residues: CASSDSFPITQYF.

The genes are TRBV6-6 and TRBJ2-5; D is possibly TRBD1 (6 bases). Per the germline V gene, CDR1 is MNHNY and CDR2 is SVGAGI (reference sequence). There are 16 residues in the CDR3. V was clipped by 2 bases and J by 5 bases, with 18 bases between them. The CDR3 sequence is CASSYDGRGLGETQYF. The CDR3 DNA reads as TGTGCCAGCAGTTACGACGGCAGGGGTTTAGGTGAGACCCAGTACTTC.

This clonotype showed up many times. CDR3 region: CATSNLMDEQFF. CDR3 bases: TGTGCCACCAGTAATCTAATGGATGAGCAGTTCTTC. V usage is TRBV24-1 and J usage is TRBJ2-1; no definite D call. The CDR3 runs 12 residues. Germline V CDR1 and CDR2: KGHDR, SFDVKD. Deletions cut 6 bases from V and 8 bases from J, with 10 bases between.

This clonotype was detected ten times or more. V gene TRBV20-1 combines with J gene TRBJ2-7, with 11 positions matching TRBD1. The CDR3 length is 15 residues. J lost 8 bases, V lost 1 base, and 10 bases had no gene match. The germline V gene has CDR1 DFQATT and CDR2 SNEGSKA (reference sequence). The CDR3 DNA follows: TGCAGTGCTAGAGTCGCGTTGGGGACAGGGGGGAAGCAGTACTTC. The encoded protein is CSARVALGTGGKQYF.

This clonotype has at least ten counts. The rearrangement uses TRBV6-1 and TRBJ2-3; D is possibly TRBD2 (6 bases). V gave up 8 bases and J gave up 0 bases, with 6 bases separating them. Germline CDR1 is MNHNS and CDR2 is SASEGT. CDR3 length equals 12 residues. The CDR3 sequence is CASGGSTDTQYF. The CDR3 coding sequence is TGTGCCAGCGGGGGGAGCACAGATACGCAGTATTTT.

This clonotype has only one observation. A much larger clone lies one base from this, so it may be a read error. J is TRBJ1-1 and V is TRBV12-3 or TRBV12-4; D gene ambiguous. CDR3 length: 13 residues. The V gene lost 6 bases and the J gene lost 4 bases, with 12 bases spanning the gap. As DNA, the CDR3 is TGTGCCAGCAGCTACCAGCGAAGCACTGAAGCTTTCTTT. Translating it yields CASSYQRSTEAFF.

Details on this clonotype: A much more abundant neighbour one base away suggests this may be a read error. The DNA of the CDR3 is TGTGCCGGCAGTTACTCGACAGTTGGTGAGCTGTTTTTT. This encodes CAGSYSTVGELFF. The chain combines TRBV6-8 with TRBJ2-2, with D perhaps matching TRBD1 (5 bases). Germline V gives CDR1 MNHGY, CDR2 SAAAGT. The CDR3 sequence is 13 residues long.

On this clonotype itself: A much larger clone is a single base away; this may be a read error. This CDR3 is CASNRPQETQYF. DNA of the CDR3: TGTGCCAGCAATCGGCCTCAAGAGACCCAGTACTTC. V usage is TRBV28 and J usage is TRBJ2-5; D not certain. Trimming removed 7 bases at V and 2 bases at J, with 8 bases between. Germline loops: CDR1 MDHEN, CDR2 SYDVKM. The CDR3 spans 12 residues.

The sample holds many counts of this clonotype. This chain joins TRBV28 and TRBJ1-1; D not resolved. CDR1 and CDR2 from the germline V gene are MDHEN and SYDVKM. Trimming left V 5 bases short and J 4 bases short, with 8 bases between. This CDR3 spans 12 amino acids. This chain's CDR3 is CASSRMFTEAFF. The CDR3 nucleotides are TGTGCCAGCAGTAGAATGTTCACTGAAGCTTTCTTT.

This clonotype came up many times. The chain links TRBV6-1 to TRBJ1-1; TRBD1 agrees at 7 bases. V was clipped by 5 bases and J by 3 bases; unmatched bases: 6. The CDR3 covers 14 residues. The V gene's germline CDR1 is MNHNS and CDR2 SASEGT. The DNA of the CDR3 is TGTGCCAGCAGTCGGGACAGAAAATACACTGAAGCTTTCTTT. This sequence encodes CASSRDRKYTEAFF.

Concerning this clonotype: The conserved phenylalanine or tryptophan normally closing the CDR3 is absent here, so this likely arose from a read error. CDR3 coding DNA: TGTGCCAGCACCCAAGATGGACACCCCGAAGGAAACACCATATATTCT. Protein sequence: CASTQDGHPEGNTIYS. The chain combines TRBV6-1 with TRBJ1-3; weak D call: TRBD1 (5 bases). The CDR3 loop spans 16 amino acids. Germline V lookup: CDR1 MNHNS, CDR2 SASEGT. Trimming took 7 bases from V and 4 from J, leaving 20 bases between them.

The chain is built from TRBV28 and TRBJ1-2; 7 bases fit TRBD1. Looked up from germline, CDR1 is MDHEN and CDR2 is SYDVKM. The CDR3 extends over 16 amino acids. Trimming took 7 bases from V and 4 from J; bases not matched to a gene: 15. This CDR3 is CASTRGSGDSSYGYTF. The CDR3 DNA sequence: TGTGCCAGCACGCGGGGGTCGGGGGACAGCTCCTATGGCTACACCTTC.

This chain uses TRBV5-6 with TRBJ2-1; D not certain. CDR3 length equals 13 residues. Germline CDR1 SGHDT, CDR2 YYEEEE. With 0 bases removed from V and 15 bases from J, the gap between germline ends came to 16 bases. CDR3 sequence: CASSLDLTLFLFF. DNA for the CDR3: TGTGCCAGCAGCTTGGACCTAACCCTTTTCCTGTTCTTC. Based on the CDR3 plus reference TRBV5-6 and TRBJ2-1, the full variable domain is DAGVTQSPTHLIKTRGQQVTLRCSPKSGHDTVSWYQQALGQGPQFIFQYYEEEERQRGNFPDRFSGHQFPNYSSELNVNALLLGDSALYLCASSLDLTLFLFFGPGTRLTVL.

In its sample, this clonotype was seen a few times. CDR3 protein: CASTLAGVVGTDTQYF. The CDR3, as DNA: TGTGCCAGCACGCTAGCGGGGGTCGTGGGCACAGATACGCAGTATTTT. The V and J genes are TRBV12-3 or TRBV12-4 and TRBJ2-3; 10 nucleotides align to TRBD2. V lost 7 bases, J lost 1 base, and 8 bases stayed unmatched. The CDR3 extends over 16 amino acids.

This clonotype was counted only a few times. The rearrangement links TRBV3-1 to TRBJ2-5; D remains ambiguous. Germline CDR1 reads LGHDT; CDR2 reads YNNKEL (reference sequence). Between the trimmed V and J ends, which lost 6 bases and 2 bases, there was a span of 10 bases. CDR3 length: 13 residues. The CDR3, as DNA: TGTGCCAGCAGTTACGGCGCGCAAGAGACCCAGTACTTC. Protein: CASSYGAQETQYF.

This clonotype was observed at least ten times. The genes are TRBV7-3 and TRBJ2-1; no firm D call. Germline CDR1 SGHTA, CDR2 FQGTGA. V was clipped by 5 bases and J by 6 bases, with 20 bases between them. The CDR3 totals 16 residues. The CDR3 region has the DNA TGTGCCAGCAGCCCGCAAGGGCCGGCAGGTGGCAATGAGCAGTTCTTC. This translates into CASSPQGPAGGNEQFF.